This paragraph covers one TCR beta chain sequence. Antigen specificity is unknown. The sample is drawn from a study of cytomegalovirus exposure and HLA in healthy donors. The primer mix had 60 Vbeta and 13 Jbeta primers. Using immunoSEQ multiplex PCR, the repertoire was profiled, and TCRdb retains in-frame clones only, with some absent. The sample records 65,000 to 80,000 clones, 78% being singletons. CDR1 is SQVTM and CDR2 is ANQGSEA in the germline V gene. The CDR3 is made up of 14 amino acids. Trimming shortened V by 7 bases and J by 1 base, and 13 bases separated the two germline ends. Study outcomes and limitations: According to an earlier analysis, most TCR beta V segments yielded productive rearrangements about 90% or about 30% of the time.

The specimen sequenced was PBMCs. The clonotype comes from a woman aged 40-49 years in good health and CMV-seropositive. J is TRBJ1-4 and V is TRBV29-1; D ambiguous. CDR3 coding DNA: TGCAGCGCCGCCCGGGGAGGAACTAATGAAAAACTGTTTTTT. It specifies CSAARGGTNEKLFF.